This paragraph reports one T cell receptor (beta chain). Its antigen remains unidentified. 60 Vbeta and 13 Jbeta primers were used in PCR. Method: immunoSEQ multiplex PCR; TCRdb's copy keeps in-frame clones and lacks some. In the table there are about 180,000 clones, 77% of which are singletons. This specimen comes from a study of cytomegalovirus exposure and HLA in healthy donors. Study-wide context: Early release data held some 80 million unique TCRs from HLA-typed donors. Study-level results: Association of a missense DCLRE1C variant with TCR beta V- and J-gene trimming was reported in a later analysis. Later on, an analysis showed TCR association rates differing by HLA locus, with DRB1 the most and HLA-C the fewest. Previous analysis showed most TCR beta V segments were productive about 87% or about 30% of the time.

The V gene's germline CDR1 is MDHEN and CDR2 SYDVKM. Trimming removed 8 bases at V and 4 bases at J, with 17 bases between. The CDR3 loop spans 14 amino acids. The genes are TRBV28 and TRBJ1-2; D is unclear. Sequencing was done on a sample of PBMCs. The receptor's source is a man between 18 and 35 years old in good health and CMV-seronegative. CDR3 sequence: CASGRAASFYGYTF. As DNA, the CDR3 is TGTGCCAGCGGGCGGGCAGCATCCTTCTATGGCTACACCTTC.